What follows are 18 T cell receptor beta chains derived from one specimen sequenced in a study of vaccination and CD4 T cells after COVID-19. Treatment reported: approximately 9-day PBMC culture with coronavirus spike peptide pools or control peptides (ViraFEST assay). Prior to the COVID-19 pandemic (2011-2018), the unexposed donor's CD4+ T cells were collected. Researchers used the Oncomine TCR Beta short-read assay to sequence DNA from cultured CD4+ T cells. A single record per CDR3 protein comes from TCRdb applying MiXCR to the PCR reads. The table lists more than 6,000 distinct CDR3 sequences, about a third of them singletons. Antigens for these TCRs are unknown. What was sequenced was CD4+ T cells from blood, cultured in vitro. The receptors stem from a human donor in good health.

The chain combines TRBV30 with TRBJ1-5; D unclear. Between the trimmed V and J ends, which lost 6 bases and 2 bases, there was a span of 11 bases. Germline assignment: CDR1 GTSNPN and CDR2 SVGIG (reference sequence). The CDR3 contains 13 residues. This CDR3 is CACSAGGNQPQHF. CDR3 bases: TGTGCCTGCTCCGCCGGGGGCAATCAGCCCCAGCATTTT.

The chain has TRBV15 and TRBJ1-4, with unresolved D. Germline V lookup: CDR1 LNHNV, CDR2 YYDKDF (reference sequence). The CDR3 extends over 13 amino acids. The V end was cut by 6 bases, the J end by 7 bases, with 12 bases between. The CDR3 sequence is CATRPTGIEKLFF. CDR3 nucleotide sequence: TGTGCCACCAGACCGACCGGGATTGAAAAACTGTTTTTT.

CDR3 sequence reads: CASSPEAGWDSPLHF. The CDR3 DNA reads TGTGCCAGCTCACCGGAGGCCGGGTGGGATTCACCCCTCCACTTT. This chain joins TRBV18 and TRBJ1-6; D unresolved. The CDR3 totals 15 residues. V lost 3 bases, J lost 8 bases, and 14 bases lay in between. Germline V gene data show CDR1 as KGHSH and CDR2 as LQKENI.

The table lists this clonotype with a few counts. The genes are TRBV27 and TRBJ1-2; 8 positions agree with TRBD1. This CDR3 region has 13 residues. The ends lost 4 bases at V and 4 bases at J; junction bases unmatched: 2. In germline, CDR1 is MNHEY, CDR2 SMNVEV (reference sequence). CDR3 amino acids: CASSSQGVYGYTF. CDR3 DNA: TGTGCCAGCAGTTCACAGGGGGTCTATGGCTACACCTTC.

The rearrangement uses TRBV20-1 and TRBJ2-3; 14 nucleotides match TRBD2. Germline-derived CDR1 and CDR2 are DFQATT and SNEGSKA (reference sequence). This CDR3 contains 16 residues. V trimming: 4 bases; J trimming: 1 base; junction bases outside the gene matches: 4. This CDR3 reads CSAIGLAGGGTDTQYF. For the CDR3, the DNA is TGCAGTGCTATCGGACTAGCGGGGGGCGGCACAGATACGCAGTATTTT.

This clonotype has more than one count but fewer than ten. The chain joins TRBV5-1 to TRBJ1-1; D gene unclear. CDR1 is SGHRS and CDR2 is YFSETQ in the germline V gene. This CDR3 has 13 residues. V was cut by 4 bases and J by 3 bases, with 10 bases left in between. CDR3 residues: CASSTGWDTEAFF. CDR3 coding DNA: TGCGCCAGCAGCACCGGGTGGGACACTGAAGCTTTCTTT. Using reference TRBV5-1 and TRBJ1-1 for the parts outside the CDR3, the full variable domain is KAGVTQTPRYLIKTRGQQVTLSCSPISGHRSVSWYQQTPGQGLQFLFEYFSETQRNKGNFPGRFSGRQFSNSRSEMNVSTLELGDSALYLCASSTGWDTEAFFGQGTRLTVV.

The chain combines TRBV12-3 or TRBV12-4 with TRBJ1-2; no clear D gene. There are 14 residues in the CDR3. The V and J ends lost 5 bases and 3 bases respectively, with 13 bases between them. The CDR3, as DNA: TGTGCCAGCAGTGGCTTTCGACTCGACTATGGCTACACCTTC. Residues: CASSGFRLDYGYTF.

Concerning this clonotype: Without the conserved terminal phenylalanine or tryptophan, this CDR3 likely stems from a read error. This CDR3 is CASSQQPDQPQHL. CDR3 DNA sequence: TGTGCCAGCAGCCAACAACCTGATCAGCCCCAGCATCTT. The chain is built from TRBV6-1 and TRBJ1-5; D is undetermined. V was shortened by 6 bases and J by 5 bases, with 11 bases between the two germline ends. This CDR3 has 13 amino acids. Germline CDR1 and CDR2: MNHNS and SASEGT.

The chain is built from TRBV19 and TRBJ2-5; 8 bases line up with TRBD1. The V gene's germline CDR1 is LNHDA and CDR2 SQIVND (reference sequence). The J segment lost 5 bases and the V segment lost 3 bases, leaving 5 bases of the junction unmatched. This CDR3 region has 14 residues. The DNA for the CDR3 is TGTGCCAGTAGTATTCAGGGGGCGGGGGAGACCCAGTACTTC. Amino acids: CASSIQGAGETQYF.

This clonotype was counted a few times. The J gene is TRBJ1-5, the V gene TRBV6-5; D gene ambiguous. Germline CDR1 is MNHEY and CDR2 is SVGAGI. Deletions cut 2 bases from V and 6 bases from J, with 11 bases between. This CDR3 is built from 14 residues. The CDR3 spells CASSYGKGGQPQHF. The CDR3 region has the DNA TGTGCCAGCAGTTACGGAAAGGGCGGTCAGCCCCAGCATTTT.

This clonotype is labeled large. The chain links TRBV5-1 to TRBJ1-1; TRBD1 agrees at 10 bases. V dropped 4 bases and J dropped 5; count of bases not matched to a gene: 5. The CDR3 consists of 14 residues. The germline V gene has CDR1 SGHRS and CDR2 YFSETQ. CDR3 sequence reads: CASSVGQGETEAFF. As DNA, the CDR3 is TGCGCCAGCAGCGTCGGACAGGGGGAAACTGAAGCTTTCTTT.

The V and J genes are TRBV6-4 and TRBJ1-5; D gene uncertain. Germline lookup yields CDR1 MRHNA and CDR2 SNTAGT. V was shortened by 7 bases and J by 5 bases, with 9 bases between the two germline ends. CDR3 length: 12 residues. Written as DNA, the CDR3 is TGTGCCAGCAAGGGAAGAGATCAGCCCCAGCATTTT. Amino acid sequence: CASKGRDQPQHF.

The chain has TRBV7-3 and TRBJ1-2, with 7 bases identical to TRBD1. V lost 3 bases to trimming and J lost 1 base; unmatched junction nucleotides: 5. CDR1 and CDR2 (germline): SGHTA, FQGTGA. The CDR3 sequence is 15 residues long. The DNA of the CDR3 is TGTGCCAGCAGCTTTGACAGGGCCAATAACTATGGCTACACCTTC. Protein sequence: CASSFDRANNYGYTF.

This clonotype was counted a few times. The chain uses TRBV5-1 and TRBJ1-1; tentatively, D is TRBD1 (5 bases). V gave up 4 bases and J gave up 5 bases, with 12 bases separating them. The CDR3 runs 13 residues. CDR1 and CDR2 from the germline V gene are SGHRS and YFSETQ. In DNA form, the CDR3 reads TGCGCCAGCAGCCCTGGGGGGGGAACTGAAGCTTTCTTT. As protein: CASSPGGGTEAFF. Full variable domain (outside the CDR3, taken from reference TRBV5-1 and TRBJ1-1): KAGVTQTPRYLIKTRGQQVTLSCSPISGHRSVSWYQQTPGQGLQFLFEYFSETQRNKGNFPGRFSGRQFSNSRSEMNVSTLELGDSALYLCASSPGGGTEAFFGQGTRLTVV.

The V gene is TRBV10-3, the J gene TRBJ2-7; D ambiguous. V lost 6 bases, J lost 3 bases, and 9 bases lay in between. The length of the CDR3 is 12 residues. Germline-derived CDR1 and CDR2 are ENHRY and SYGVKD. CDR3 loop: CAIRASNYEQYF. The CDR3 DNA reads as TGTGCCATCAGGGCCTCTAACTACGAGCAGTACTTC.

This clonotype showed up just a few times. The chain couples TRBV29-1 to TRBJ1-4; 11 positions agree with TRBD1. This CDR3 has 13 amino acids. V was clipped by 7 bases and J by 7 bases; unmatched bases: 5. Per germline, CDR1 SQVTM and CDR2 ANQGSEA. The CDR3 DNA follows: TGCAGCGCCTACGGGACAGGGGGTGAAAAACTGTTTTTT. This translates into CSAYGTGGEKLFF.

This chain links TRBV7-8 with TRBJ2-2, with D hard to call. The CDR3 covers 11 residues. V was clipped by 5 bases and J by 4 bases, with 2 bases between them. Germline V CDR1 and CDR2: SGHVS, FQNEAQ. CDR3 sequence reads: CASSITGELFF. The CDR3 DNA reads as TGTGCCAGCAGCATCACCGGGGAGCTGTTTTTT.

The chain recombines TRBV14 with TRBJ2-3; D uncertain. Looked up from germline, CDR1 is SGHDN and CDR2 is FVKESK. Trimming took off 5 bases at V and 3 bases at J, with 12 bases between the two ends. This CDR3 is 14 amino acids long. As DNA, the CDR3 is TGTGCCAGCAGCATCAAGACACGGACAGATACGCAGTATTTT. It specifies CASSIKTRTDTQYF.